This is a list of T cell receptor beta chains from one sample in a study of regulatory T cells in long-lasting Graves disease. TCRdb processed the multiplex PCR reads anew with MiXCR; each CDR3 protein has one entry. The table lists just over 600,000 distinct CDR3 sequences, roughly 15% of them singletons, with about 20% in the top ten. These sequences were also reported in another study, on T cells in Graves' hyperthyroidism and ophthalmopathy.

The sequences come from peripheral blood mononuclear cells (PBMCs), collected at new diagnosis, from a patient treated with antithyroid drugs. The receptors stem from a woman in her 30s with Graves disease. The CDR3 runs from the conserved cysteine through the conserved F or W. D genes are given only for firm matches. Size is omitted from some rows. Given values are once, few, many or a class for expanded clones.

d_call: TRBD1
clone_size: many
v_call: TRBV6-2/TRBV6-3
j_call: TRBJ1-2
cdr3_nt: TGTGCCAGCAGTAGGGACAGGGTTGATGGCTACACCTTC
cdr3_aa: CASSRDRVDGYTF

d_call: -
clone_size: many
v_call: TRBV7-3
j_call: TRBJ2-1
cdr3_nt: TGTGCCAGCAGTCACAATGTCGGTGTGGGCAATGAGCAGTTCTTC
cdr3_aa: CASSHNVGVGNEQFF

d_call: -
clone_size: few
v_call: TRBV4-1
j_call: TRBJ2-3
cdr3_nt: TGCGCCAGCAGCCTAACCTGGACAGATACGCAGTATTTT
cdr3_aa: CASSLTWTDTQYF

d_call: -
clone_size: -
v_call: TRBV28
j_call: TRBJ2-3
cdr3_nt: TGTGCCAGCAGTTCCCGGACGCCCATAGCCACGGATACGCAGTATTTT
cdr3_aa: CASSSRTPIATDTQYF

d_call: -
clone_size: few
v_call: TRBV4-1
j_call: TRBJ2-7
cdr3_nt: TGCGCCAGCAGCCAAGATAGGACAGTTTCCCGCGAGCAGTACTTC
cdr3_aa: CASSQDRTVSREQYF

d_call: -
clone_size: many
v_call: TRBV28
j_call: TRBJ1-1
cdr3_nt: TGTGCCTGCGGGGGGGCAGGGGTGGGGAACACTGAAGCTTTCTTT
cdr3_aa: CACGGAGVGNTEAFF

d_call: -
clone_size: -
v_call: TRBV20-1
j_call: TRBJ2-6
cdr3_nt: TGCAGTGCTGAAGGGGGGGATGGGGCCAACGTCCTGACTTTC
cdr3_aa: CSAEGGDGANVLTF

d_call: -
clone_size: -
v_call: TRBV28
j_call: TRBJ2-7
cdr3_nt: TGTGCCAGCAGTTTAATTGGTAACTCCTACGAGCAGTACTTC
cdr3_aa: CASSLIGNSYEQYF

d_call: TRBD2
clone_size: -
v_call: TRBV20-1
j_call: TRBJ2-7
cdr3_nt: TGCAGTGCTAGAGGCGGGACTAGTCTATCCGAGCAGTACTTC
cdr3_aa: CSARGGTSLSEQYF

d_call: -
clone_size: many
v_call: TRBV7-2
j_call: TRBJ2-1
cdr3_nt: TGTGCCAGCAGCTTAGTGGGTCTTGAGCAGTTCTTC
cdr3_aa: CASSLVGLEQFF

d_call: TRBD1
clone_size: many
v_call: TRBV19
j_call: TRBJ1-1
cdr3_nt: TGTGCCAGTAGTACAGGAACCACAGGGGGCCGCGGAGCTTTCTTT
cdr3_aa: CASSTGTTGGRGAFF

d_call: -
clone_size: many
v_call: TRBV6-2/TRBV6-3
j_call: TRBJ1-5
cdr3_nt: TGTGCCAGCAGTGAAGAGTCGGTATATAGCAATCAGCCCCAGCATTTT
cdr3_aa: CASSEESVYSNQPQHF

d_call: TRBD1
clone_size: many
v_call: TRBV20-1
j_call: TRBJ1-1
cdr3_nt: TGCAGTGCTAGGGACAGGGGGAAGAACACTGAAGCTTTCTTT
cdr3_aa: CSARDRGKNTEAFF

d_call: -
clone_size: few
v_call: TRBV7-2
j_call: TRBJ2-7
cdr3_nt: TGTGCCAGCAGCTTAGAACAGCAGTACTTC
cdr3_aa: CASSLEQQYF

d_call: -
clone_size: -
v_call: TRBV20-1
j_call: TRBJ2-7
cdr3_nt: TGCAGTGCTAGAGACCGATCCTACGAGCAGTACTTC
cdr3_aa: CSARDRSYEQYF

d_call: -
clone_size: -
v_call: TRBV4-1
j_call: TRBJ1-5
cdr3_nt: TGCGCCAGCAGCCAAAAACATAACCGGGACGCCAATCAGCCCCAGCATTTT
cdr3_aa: CASSQKHNRDANQPQHF

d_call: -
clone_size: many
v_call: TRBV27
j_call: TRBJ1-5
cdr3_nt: TGTGCCAGCAGTTTATATCAGGGTAGCAATCAGCCCCAGCATTTT
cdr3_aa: CASSLYQGSNQPQHF

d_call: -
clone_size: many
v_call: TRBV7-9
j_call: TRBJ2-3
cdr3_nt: TGTGCCAGCAGCTTAGCGGCAGCGGATTTCCCCGGGGATACGCAGTATTTT
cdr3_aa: CASSLAAADFPGDTQYF

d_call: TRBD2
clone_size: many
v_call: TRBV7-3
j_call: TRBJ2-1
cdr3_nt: TGTGCCAGCAGCTTAAATCCGGGGCTAGCGGACAATGAGCAGTTCTTC
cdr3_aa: CASSLNPGLADNEQFF

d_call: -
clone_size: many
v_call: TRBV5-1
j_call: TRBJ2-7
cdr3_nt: TGCGCCAGCAGCTTGGAGGGGCTTCCCTACGAGCAGTACTTC
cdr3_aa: CASSLEGLPYEQYF

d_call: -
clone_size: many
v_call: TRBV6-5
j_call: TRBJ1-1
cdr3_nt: TGTGCCAGCAGTTACACACGGACAAGGAACACTGAAGCTTTCTTT
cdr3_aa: CASSYTRTRNTEAFF

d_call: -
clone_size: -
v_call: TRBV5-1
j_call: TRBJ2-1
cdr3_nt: TGCGCCAGCAGTTCGGAGCTAAATAATGAGCAGTTCTTC
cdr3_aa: CASSSELNNEQFF

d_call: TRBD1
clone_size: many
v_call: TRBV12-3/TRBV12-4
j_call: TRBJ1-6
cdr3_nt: TGTGCCAGCAAATTCAGGACCGGGACAGTTTATAATTCACCCCTCCACTTT
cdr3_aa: CASKFRTGTVYNSPLHF

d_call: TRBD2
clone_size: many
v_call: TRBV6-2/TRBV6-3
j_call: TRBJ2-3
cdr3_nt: TGTGCCAGCAGCTATGACGTCGCTAGCGGATACACAGATACGCAGTATTTT
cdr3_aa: CASSYDVASGYTDTQYF

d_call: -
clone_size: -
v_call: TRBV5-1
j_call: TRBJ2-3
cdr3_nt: TGCGCCAGCAGCTCCTCTCCCGCGGTGGTAGATACGCAGTATTTT
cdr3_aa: CASSSSPAVVDTQYF

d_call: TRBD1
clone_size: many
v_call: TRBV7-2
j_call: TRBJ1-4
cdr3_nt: TGTGCCAGCAGAACAGGGGGCCTAAAAATGGCTAATGAAAAACTGTTTTTT
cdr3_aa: CASRTGGLKMANEKLFF

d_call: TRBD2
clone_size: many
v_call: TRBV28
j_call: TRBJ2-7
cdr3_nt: TGTGCCAGCAGTGACGGGACTAGCGGGAGGGCCAGGTCCTACGAGCAGTACTTC
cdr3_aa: CASSDGTSGRARSYEQYF

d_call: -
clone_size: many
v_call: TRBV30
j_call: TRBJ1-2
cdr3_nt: TGTGCCTGGATGGCCCACGGGGGGTATGGCTACACCTTC
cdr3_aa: CAWMAHGGYGYTF

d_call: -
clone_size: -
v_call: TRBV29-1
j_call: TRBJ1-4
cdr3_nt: TGCAGCGTTGAAGTTTTTGAAAAACTGTTTTTT
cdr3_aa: CSVEVFEKLFF

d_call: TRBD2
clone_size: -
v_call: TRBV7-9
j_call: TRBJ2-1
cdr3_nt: TGTGCCAGCAGCTTTGTAACGGGGGGGGAAACCAATGAGCAGTTCTTC
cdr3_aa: CASSFVTGGETNEQFF

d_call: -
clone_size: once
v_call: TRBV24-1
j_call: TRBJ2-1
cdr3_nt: TGTGCCAGCAGTTTTGAGGGAGAGGTAACTGAGCAGTTCTTC
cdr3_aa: CASSFEGEVTEQFF

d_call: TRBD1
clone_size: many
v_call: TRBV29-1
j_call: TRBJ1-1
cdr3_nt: TGCAGCGTTGCCCCGGGACAGGGGGAGAACACTGAAGCTTTCTTT
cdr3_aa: CSVAPGQGENTEAFF

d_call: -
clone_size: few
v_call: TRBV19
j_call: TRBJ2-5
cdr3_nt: TGTGCCTCCAACCGGCAGCTCCAAGAGACCCAGTACTTC
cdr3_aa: CASNRQLQETQYF

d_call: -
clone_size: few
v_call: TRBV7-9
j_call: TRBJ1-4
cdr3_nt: TGTGCCAGCAGCTTATTGGTTGAAAAACTGTTTTTT
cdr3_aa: CASSLLVEKLFF

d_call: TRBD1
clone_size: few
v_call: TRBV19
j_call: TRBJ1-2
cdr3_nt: TGTGCCAGTACCGTCACCCCGGGACAGGGCGGCTATGGCTACACCTTC
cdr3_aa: CASTVTPGQGGYGYTF

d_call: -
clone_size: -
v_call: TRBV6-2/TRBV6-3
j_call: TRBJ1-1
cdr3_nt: TGTGCCAGCAGTGCAAACGGGGGGAGCACTGAAGCTTTCTTT
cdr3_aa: CASSANGGSTEAFF

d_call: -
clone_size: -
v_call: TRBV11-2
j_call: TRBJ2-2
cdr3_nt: TGTGCCAGCAGCTTAGGGGGCTACACCGGGGAGCTGTTTTTT
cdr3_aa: CASSLGGYTGELFF

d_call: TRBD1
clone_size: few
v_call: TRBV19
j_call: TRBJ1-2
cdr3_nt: TGTGCCAGCTGGACAGGGGGCTTTCTAAGAGCTGGCTACACCTTC
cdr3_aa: CASWTGGFLRAGYTF

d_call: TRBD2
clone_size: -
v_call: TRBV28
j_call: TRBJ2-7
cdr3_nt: TGTGCCAGCAGGGCTGGACTAGCATTCTACGAGCAGTACTTC
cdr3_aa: CASRAGLAFYEQYF

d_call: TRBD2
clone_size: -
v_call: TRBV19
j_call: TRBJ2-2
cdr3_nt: TGTGCCAGTAGTACTTCTAGCGGGAGATCAACCGGGGAGCTGTTTTTT
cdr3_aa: CASSTSSGRSTGELFF

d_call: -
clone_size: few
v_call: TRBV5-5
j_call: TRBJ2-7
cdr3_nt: TGTGCCAGCAGCCCGACCCCGTCCTCCGTCTACGAGCAGTACTTC
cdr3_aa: CASSPTPSSVYEQYF